The clone carrying this TCR beta chain has ten or more counts. TCR beta CDR3 regions were amplified from RNA. In the first-round RT-PCR of the TCR CDR3, the HTBI primer set was used. Each CDR3 protein is one row after TCRdb ran MiXCR on the multiplex PCR reads. The sample has around 530,000 distinct CDR3 sequences; approximately 17% are singletons. The data belong to a study of T cells in Graves' hyperthyroidism and ophthalmopathy. CDR1 DFQATT and CDR2 SNEGSKA come from the germline V gene (reference sequence). The CDR3 is made up of 13 amino acids. V was cut by 0 bases and J by 5 bases, with 8 bases left in between.

This receptor was taken from a young woman with Graves' ophthalmopathy. Material for sequencing was blood. The chain couples TRBV20-1 to TRBJ2-1; D uncertain. CDR3 in DNA: TGCAGTGCTAGAGATTTAGCCGACAATGAGCAGTTCTTC. Protein sequence: CSARDLADNEQFF.